Below are 21 T cell receptor beta chains sequenced from a single sample in a study of T cells expressing NK-cell markers. TCRdb reanalyzed the 5' RACE reads and collapses them to one entry per CDR3 protein, without DNA. This sample lists hundreds of thousands of distinct CDR3 sequences; its ten largest clones have 7.3%. The sequenced material came from blood T cells: a sorted CD56 or NKG2C T cell subset, CD4+ or CD8+ T cells, or bulk PBMC T cells (not recorded which). The receptor set was obtained from a woman between 18 and 70 years old in good health.

The chain links TRBV12-3 or TRBV12-4 to TRBJ1-5; TCRdb's D call of TRBD1 is untestable without DNA. This CDR3 comprises 19 residues. CDR3 sequence reads: CASRQDRTRHSPLGQPQHF.

The V and J genes are TRBV5-5 and TRBJ2-2. The V gene's germline CDR1 is SGHKS and CDR2 YYEKEE (reference sequence). The CDR3 runs 13 residues. This chain's CDR3 is CASSLTSQGELFF.

The chain carries TRBV2 and TRBJ2-1. CDR1 is SNHLY, CDR2 FYNNEI, per germline. The CDR3 has 12 amino acids. Here the CDR3 reads CASSEYVNEQFF.

This chain connects TRBV28 to TRBJ2-3; TCRdb designates TRBD1, a call that cannot be tested without DNA. The CDR3 is 16 amino acids. CDR1 MDHEN and CDR2 SYDVKM come from the germline V gene. The chain's CDR3 is CASTTGAGPRGDTQYF. The variable domain in full, completed from reference TRBV28 and TRBJ2-3, reads DVKVTQSSRYLVKRTGEKVFLECVQDMDHENMFWYRQDPGLGLRLIYFSYDVKMKEKGDIPEGYSVSREKKERFSLILESASTNQTSMYLCASTTGAGPRGDTQYFGPGTRLTVL.

The J gene is TRBJ1-1, the V gene TRBV29-1; TCRdb reports TRBD1, a call that lacks DNA to check it against. There are 12 residues in the CDR3. From germline, CDR1 is SQVTM and CDR2 ANQGSEA. CDR3 loop: CSVEVQAMEAFF. Using reference TRBV29-1 and TRBJ1-1 for the parts outside the CDR3, the full variable domain is SAVISQKPSRDICQRGTSLTIQCQVDSQVTMMFWYRQQPGQSLTLIATANQGSEATYESGFVIDKFPISRPNLTFSTLTVSNMSPEDSSIYLCSVEVQAMEAFFGQGTRLTVV.

The rearrangement links TRBV14 to TRBJ2-5; TCRdb's D gene call, TRBD2, goes unchecked for lack of DNA. The length of the CDR3 is 17 residues. Germline V gene sequence: CDR1 SGHDN, CDR2 FVKESK. This CDR3 is CASSPGTSGGARETQYF.

The chain employs TRBV29-1 and TRBJ2-5; TCRdb lists TRBD2, though no DNA is available to test this call. The CDR3 is 14 amino acids. Germline assignment: CDR1 SQVTM and CDR2 ANQGSEA. The CDR3 protein is CSVVGIRRQETQYF.

The rearrangement uses TRBV10-1 and TRBJ2-5; the TCRdb D gene call, TRBD1, has no DNA to confirm it. Germline V gene data show CDR1 as WNHNN and CDR2 as SYGVQD (reference sequence). The CDR3 totals 13 residues. The CDR3 is CASTSDRAETQYF.

This rearrangement joins TRBV19 to TRBJ1-1; TCRdb's D call, TRBD1, is unchecked because there is no DNA. The CDR3 has 12 amino acids. Germline V lookup: CDR1 LNHDA, CDR2 SQIVND (reference sequence). The CDR3 loop reads CASKGQGSEAFF. Full variable domain (rest looked up from reference TRBV19 and TRBJ1-1): DGGITQSPKYLFRKEGQNVTLSCEQNLNHDAMYWYRQDPGQGLRLIYYSQIVNDFQKGDIAEGYSVSREKKESFPLTVTSAQKNPTAFYLCASKGQGSEAFFGQGTRLTVV.

V usage is TRBV7-6 and J usage is TRBJ1-2; TCRdb's D call, TRBD1, is unchecked because there is no DNA. This CDR3 spans 16 amino acids. CDR1 is SGHVS and CDR2 is FNYEAQ in the germline V gene. CDR3 amino acids: CASSPRQGSAYYGYTF.

The J gene is TRBJ2-5, the V gene TRBV14; lacking DNA, the TRBD2 call made by TCRdb goes unchecked. Germline V CDR1 and CDR2: SGHDN, FVKESK. This CDR3 has 14 residues. CDR3 sequence reads: CASSQDLREQTQYF. Supplemented by reference TRBV14 and TRBJ2-5, the full variable domain reads EAGVTQFPSHSVIEKGQTVTLRCDPISGHDNLYWYRRVMGKEIKFLLHFVKESKQDESGMPNNRFLAERTGGTYSTLKVQPAELEDSGVYFCASSQDLREQTQYFGPGTRLLVL.

The chain employs TRBV6-5 and TRBJ2-7. The germline gives CDR1 MNHEY, CDR2 SVGAGI. The CDR3 length is 11 residues. The CDR3 protein is CASSTPYEQYF.

The genes are TRBV7-9 and TRBJ1-2; TCRdb reports TRBD1, a call that lacks DNA to check it against. The CDR3 is made up of 14 amino acids. Germline V gives CDR1 SEHNR, CDR2 FQNEAQ (reference sequence). The chain's CDR3 is CASSLARGLGGYTF.

The V gene is TRBV20-1, the J gene TRBJ1-3. The germline gives CDR1 DFQATT, CDR2 SNEGSKA (reference sequence). The CDR3 has 16 amino acids. CDR3: CSAREGGPSSGNTIYF.

V is TRBV27 and J is TRBJ2-3; TCRdb gives TRBD1 as the D gene, but with no DNA this cannot be confirmed. This CDR3 has 14 residues. CDR1 and CDR2 from the germline V gene are MNHEY and SMNVEV (reference sequence). The CDR3 protein is CASSRQGITDTQYF.

The chain has TRBV6-1 and TRBJ2-3; the TCRdb call, TRBD1, lacks DNA for checking. Germline-derived CDR1 and CDR2 are MNHNS and SASEGT. The CDR3 covers 13 residues. The chain's CDR3 is CASRNPPTDTQYF.

The CDR3 protein is CASSFQGAGSPLHF. The rearrangement links TRBV28 to TRBJ1-6; the D call of TRBD1 rests on TCRdb alone, since no DNA is present to check it. The CDR3 has 14 amino acids. The germline V gene encodes CDR1 MDHEN and CDR2 SYDVKM. The variable domain in full, completed from reference TRBV28 and TRBJ1-6, reads DVKVTQSSRYLVKRTGEKVFLECVQDMDHENMFWYRQDPGLGLRLIYFSYDVKMKEKGDIPEGYSVSREKKERFSLILESASTNQTSMYLCASSFQGAGSPLHFGNGTRLTVT.

This chain uses TRBV12-3 or TRBV12-4 with TRBJ1-1. CDR3 length: 12 amino acids. The CDR3 region is CASQLFGDEAFF.

The chain is built from TRBV20-1 and TRBJ2-3; TCRdb names TRBD2, which stays unverified in the absence of DNA. The CDR3 covers 20 residues. The germline CDR1 and CDR2 sequences are DFQATT and SNEGSKA (reference sequence). The CDR3 reads CSARDDLTSGGTRPTDTQYF.

V gene TRBV5-5 combines with J gene TRBJ2-3; the D call of TRBD1 rests on TCRdb alone, since no DNA is present to check it. Per germline, CDR1 SGHKS and CDR2 YYEKEE (reference sequence). The CDR3 has 17 residues. The CDR3 loop reads CASSLALTGTSTDTQYF.

The genes are TRBV6-2 or TRBV6-3 and TRBJ2-1. Germline V gene sequence: CDR1 MNHEY, CDR2 SVGEGT. The CDR3 is made up of 14 amino acids. The CDR3 loop reads CASRAEPLRNEQFF.